One and the same sample provided the 26 T cell receptor beta chains below, sequenced in a study of blood T cell repertoires in COVID-19. The method was immunoSEQ multiplex PCR; TCRdb's version includes in-frame clones alone and lacks a portion of them. Seen here are 150,000 to 200,000 clones, about 79% observed once, and the top ten hold roughly 15%. The material sequenced was PBMCs or T cells enriched from blood (not recorded which). These receptors were taken from a man between 45 and 60 years old who had recovered from COVID-19.

This clone was found once. The V gene is TRBV4-1, the J gene TRBJ1-2; D ambiguous. This CDR3 is built from 14 residues. Germline V CDR1 and CDR2: MGHRA, YSYEKL. V lost 2 bases, J lost 0 bases, and 7 bases lay in between. The CDR3 sequence is CASSQPGTNYGYTF. CDR3 DNA: TGCGCCAGCAGCCAACCGGGTACTAACTATGGCTACACCTTC.

V gene TRBV5-8 combines with J gene TRBJ1-2; TRBD1 matches 12 bases. Germline V gene sequence: CDR1 SGHTS, CDR2 YDEGEE. The V gene end was trimmed by 4 bases and the J gene end by 6 bases; junction bases not matched to a gene: 16. The CDR3 has 18 residues. This chain's CDR3 is CASSVAPGQGAIGDGYTF. CDR3 coding DNA: TGTGCCAGCAGCGTGGCCCCGGGACAGGGGGCGATCGGGGATGGCTACACCTTC.

The chain joins TRBV29-1 to TRBJ2-3, with 12 bases that match TRBD2. Germline V gene sequence: CDR1 SQVTM, CDR2 ANQGSEA. Unmatched junction bases numbered 25, after V lost 4 bases and J lost 8 bases. The CDR3 is made up of 20 amino acids. For the CDR3, the DNA is TGCAGCGTTGCCAAAAACCCTCGGGCTAGCGGGGGGGCCATTCTATCTACGCAGTATTTT. The encoded protein is CSVAKNPRASGGAILSTQYF.

This clone was counted a single time. The chain recombines TRBV19 with TRBJ1-4; 8 bases are shared with TRBD1. The CDR3 loop spans 13 amino acids. Trimming at V came to 3 bases and at J to 10 bases, leaving 4 bases not matched to a gene. Per germline, CDR1 LNHDA and CDR2 SQIVND (reference sequence). CDR3 in amino acids: CASSIGQGGKLFF. The CDR3, as DNA: TGTGCCAGTAGTATCGGACAGGGCGGAAAACTGTTTTTT.

The rearrangement joins TRBV7-8 to TRBJ1-1; 11 positions match TRBD1. The V segment lost 5 bases and the J segment 4 bases; nucleotides outside the gene matches: 9. This CDR3 is built from 16 residues. Germline assignment: CDR1 SGHVS and CDR2 FQNEAQ. This CDR3 reads CASSLRDRGIGTEAFF. DNA for the CDR3: TGTGCCAGCAGCCTCCGGGACAGGGGGATAGGCACTGAAGCTTTCTTT.

V is TRBV24-1 and J is TRBJ2-1; TRBD1 matches 8 bases. The CDR3 covers 18 residues. V lost 3 bases, J lost 4 bases, and 13 bases stayed unmatched. Germline loops: CDR1 KGHDR, CDR2 SFDVKD. Here the CDR3 DNA reads TGTGCCACCAGTGATCCGGACAGGGAACTCTATGATTACAATGAGCAGTTCTTC. Protein product: CATSDPDRELYDYNEQFF.

This clone was detected only a few times. The chain carries TRBV3-1 (or the pseudogene TRBV3-2) and TRBJ1-2, with TRBD1 identical over 7 bases. CDR3 length: 14 residues. Germline trimming cut 4 bases from V and 4 bases from J; bases unmatched to any gene: 6. Germline-derived CDR1 and CDR2 are LGHDT and YNNKEL (reference sequence). CDR3 amino acids: CASSRQGRGYGYTF. The CDR3 bases are TGTGCCAGCAGCCGACAGGGTCGCGGCTATGGCTACACCTTC.

V and J are TRBV5-4 and TRBJ1-1, with a weak D call TRBD1 (5 bases). Germline V CDR1 and CDR2: SGHNT, YYREEE (reference sequence). With 5 bases removed from V and 0 bases from J, the gap between germline ends came to 14 bases. The CDR3 has 15 residues. The CDR3 nucleotides read TGTGCCAGCAGAGCCAACAGGAACTTGAACACTGAAGCTTTCTTT. Translating gives CASRANRNLNTEAFF.

The V and J genes are TRBV6-5 and TRBJ1-1; D is ambiguous. Germline CDR1 is MNHEY and CDR2 is SVGAGI. V lost 6 bases, J lost 0 bases, and 8 bases lay in between. This CDR3 region has 13 residues. CDR3 DNA: TGTGCCAGCAGAGAGACACTGAACACTGAAGCTTTCTTT. This gives the protein CASRETLNTEAFF.

This clone was detected only a few times. The chain links TRBV21-1 to TRBJ2-1; the table gives TRBD1 as D, unverified against the DNA. TRBV21-1 is tagged as a pseudogene. This CDR3 is 12 amino acids long. CDR3 nucleotide sequence: TGTGCCATTATCCAGGTTCAGGGTGAGCAGTTCTTC. Translation: CAIIQVQGEQFF.

The chain uses TRBV19 and TRBJ2-3; 7 nucleotides agree with TRBD1. This CDR3 has 15 residues. V shed 5 bases and J 4 bases; nucleotides not matched to a gene: 9. Germline values: CDR1 LNHDA, CDR2 SQIVND (reference sequence). The CDR3 DNA follows: TGTGCCAGTAGTTTACCGGGACAGCCGCCAGATACGCAGTATTTT. Protein: CASSLPGQPPDTQYF.

The chain has TRBV7-9 and TRBJ2-7; the D gene is possibly TRBD2 (6 bases). The CDR3 sequence is 14 residues long. The V end was cut by 3 bases, the J end by 3 bases, with 12 bases between. Germline lookup yields CDR1 SEHNR and CDR2 FQNEAQ (reference sequence). The CDR3 DNA reads TGTGCCAGCAGCTTCAACAGGCGGGACTACGAGCAGTACTTC. As protein: CASSFNRRDYEQYF.

V and J are TRBV15 and TRBJ2-5, with TRBD2 matching 13 bases. The CDR3 has 16 amino acids. The ends lost 4 bases at V and 7 bases at J; junction bases unmatched: 9. CDR1 and CDR2 (germline): LNHNV, YYDKDF (reference sequence). The CDR3 loop is CATSTGLAGDTVTQYF. The CDR3 nucleotides read TGTGCCACCAGCACAGGACTAGCGGGGGATACGGTGACCCAGTACTTC.

Worth noting for this clone: This CDR3 is also generated by other DNA sequences in the sample. The V and J genes are TRBV7-3 and TRBJ1-1, with D possibly TRBD1 on 6 matching bases. There are 14 residues in the CDR3. CDR1 is SGHTA and CDR2 is FQGTGA in the germline V gene. Trimming removed 5 bases from V and 1 base from J, with 11 bases in between. Written as DNA, the CDR3 is TGTGCCAGCAGCCTTACGGGACAGAACACTGAAGCTTTCTTT. Its protein product is CASSLTGQNTEAFF.

The chain employs TRBV5-1 and TRBJ2-3; TRBD1 might be the D (6 bases). Germline CDR1 and CDR2: SGHRS and YFSETQ. The V gene lost 4 bases and the J gene lost 4 bases, with 13 bases spanning the gap. This CDR3 contains 14 residues. The CDR3: CASSRGGEADTQYF. CDR3 DNA sequence: TGCGCCAGCAGCCGAGGGGGAGAGGCAGATACGCAGTATTTT.

This clone was observed once. The chain employs TRBV30 and TRBJ1-4, with D unresolved. V lost 2 bases, J lost 0 bases, and 7 bases lay in between. This CDR3 is 14 amino acids long. Germline V gene lookup returns CDR1 GTSNPN and CDR2 SVGIG (reference sequence). The CDR3 DNA reads as TGTGCCTGGAGTAGCGCCGCAACTAATGAAAAACTGTTTTTT. Amino acid sequence: CAWSSAATNEKLFF. The entire variable domain, with the rest obtained from reference TRBV30 and TRBJ1-4, is as follows: SQTIHQWPATLVQPVGSPLSLECTVEGTSNPNLYWYRQAAGRGLQLLFYSVGIGQISSEVPQNLSASRPQDRQFILSSKKLLLSDSGFYLCAWSSAATNEKLFFGSGTQLSVL.

V gene TRBV11-2 combines with J gene TRBJ2-4, with 7 bases matching TRBD1. The CDR3 runs to 15 residues. Germline V lookup: CDR1 SGHAT, CDR2 FQNNGV. J gave up 8 bases and V 0 bases, and 7 bases lay outside the gene matches. CDR3 bases: TGTGCCAGCAGCTTAGAGAGGGGGCGCGGCGACATTCAGTACTTC. As protein: CASSLERGRGDIQYF.

The count of this clone is one. The chain employs TRBV5-1 and TRBJ2-7; TRBD2 agrees at 8 bases. The germline V gene encodes CDR1 SGHRS and CDR2 YFSETQ. The CDR3 loop spans 15 amino acids. The V gene end was trimmed by 1 base and the J gene end by 6 bases; junction bases not matched to a gene: 9. CDR3 sequence (DNA): TGCGCCAGCAGCTTGAATCCGGTTCGGGGGGGCGAGCAGTACTTC. It is translated as CASSLNPVRGGEQYF.

The gene calls are TRBV19 and TRBJ1-1, with D possibly being TRBD1 (5 bases). Deletions cut 3 bases from V and 0 bases from J, with 11 bases between. The CDR3 loop spans 15 amino acids. Germline V gene data show CDR1 as LNHDA and CDR2 as SQIVND (reference sequence). The CDR3 is CASSMGPVMNTEAFF. Here the CDR3 DNA reads TGTGCCAGTAGTATGGGGCCAGTTATGAACACTGAAGCTTTCTTT.

V is TRBV12-3 or TRBV12-4 and J is TRBJ1-1; tentatively, D is TRBD1 (5 bases). The V end was cut by 5 bases, the J end by 5 bases, with 12 bases between. The length of the CDR3 is 13 residues. The CDR3: CASSQQVGTEAFF. In DNA form, the CDR3 reads TGTGCCAGCAGTCAACAGGTCGGAACTGAAGCTTTCTTT.

This chain uses TRBV19 with TRBJ1-1; tentative D call: TRBD1 (5 bases). The germline gives CDR1 LNHDA, CDR2 SQIVND (reference sequence). The CDR3 extends over 15 amino acids. V was shortened by 5 bases and J by 0 bases, with 13 bases between the two germline ends. The CDR3 nucleotides are TGTGCCAGTAGTCTTGCGACAGTTATGAACACTGAAGCTTTCTTT. Translated, it gives CASSLATVMNTEAFF.

The CDR3 here is CASSEWDTRNTEAFF. The CDR3 DNA is TGCGCCAGCAGTGAGTGGGACACTAGGAACACTGAAGCTTTCTTT. V and J are TRBV10-2 and TRBJ1-1; possibly TRBD1 for D (6 bases). The V and J ends lost 1 base and 1 base respectively, with 10 bases between them. CDR3 length: 15 amino acids. Germline assignment: CDR1 WSHSY and CDR2 SAAADI.

V gene TRBV7-9 combines with J gene TRBJ1-1; perhaps TRBD1 as D (5 bases). The germline gives CDR1 SEHNR, CDR2 FQNEAQ (reference sequence). The CDR3 length is 10 residues. Between the trimmed V and J ends, which lost 11 bases and 4 bases, there was a span of 8 bases. CDR3 DNA: TGTGCCGGAGGGGCCACTGAAGCTTTCTTT. Protein: CAGGATEAFF.

This chain joins TRBV4-2 and TRBJ2-1, with 10 bases matching TRBD1. CDR1 and CDR2 (germline): LGHNA, YNFKEQ. The CDR3 spans 16 residues. The J segment lost 2 bases and the V segment lost 7 bases, leaving 8 bases of the junction unmatched. The CDR3 coding sequence is TGTGCCAGCAAAGACAGGGGGCGGAAAACCTACAATGAGCAGTTCTTC. Its protein is CASKDRGRKTYNEQFF.

The V and J genes are TRBV18 and TRBJ1-2; D not certain. This CDR3 comprises 16 residues. Germline lookup yields CDR1 KGHSH and CDR2 LQKENI. Deletions cut 3 bases from V and 1 base from J, with 15 bases between. The CDR3: CASSPNLWRGNYGYTF. The CDR3 nucleotides read TGTGCCAGCTCACCCAACCTATGGCGGGGTAACTATGGCTACACCTTC. The entire variable domain, with the rest obtained from reference TRBV18 and TRBJ1-2, is as follows: NAGVMQNPRHLVRRRGQEARLRCSPMKGHSHVYWYRQLPEEGLKFMVYLQKENIIDESGMPKERFSAEFPKEGPSILRIQQVVRGDSAAYFCASSPNLWRGNYGYTFGSGTRLTVV.

This clone was observed a single time. The V gene is TRBV29-1, the J gene TRBJ2-1, with TRBD1 identical over 8 bases. The CDR3 runs 16 residues. Germline V CDR1 and CDR2: SQVTM, ANQGSEA. V lost 6 bases, J lost 4 bases, and 14 bases stayed unmatched. In DNA form, the CDR3 reads TGCAGCGTCACGCAGGGGGCCGGTTTAGCGTACAATGAGCAGTTCTTC. It is translated as CSVTQGAGLAYNEQFF.